This T cell receptor beta chain came from a study of T cells in Graves' hyperthyroidism and ophthalmopathy. Findings and caveats of the study: In the blood, most expanded thyroid clonotypes above 0.001 appeared as well.

If no ophthalmopathy progression occurred within 18 months, Graves' hyperthyroidism was stable. Amplification of TCR beta CDR3 regions used RNA as the template. Carried out on the TCR CDR3, a first-round RT-PCR used the HTBI primer set. TCRdb processed the multiplex PCR reads anew with MiXCR; each CDR3 protein has one entry. The repertoire holds under 350,000 distinct CDR3 sequences, roughly 13% seen once, with roughly 8.2% in the top ten. In the case of this clonotype: Antigen specificity is unknown. A much larger clone lies one base from this, so it may be a read error.

Germline V gene data show CDR1 as KGHDR and CDR2 as SFDVKD. This CDR3 contains 18 residues. Specimen: blood. This rearrangement joins TRBV24-1 to TRBJ2-5, with 9 bases lining up with TRBD2. The better agreement between TRBJ2-1 and the DNA end casts doubt on the J call. The TCR sequence derives from a woman aged 40 to 50 with Graves' hyperthyroidism. The DNA for the CDR3 is TGTGCCACCAGTGACCGGACCGGGGCTAGCGGGAAGTGGGAGACCCAGTTCTTC. It codes for CATSDRTGASGKWETQFF.